The 21 T cell receptor beta chains below come from one sample, sequenced in a study of blood T cell repertoires in COVID-19. This table comes from immunoSEQ multiplex PCR, and its TCRdb copy is limited to in-frame clones, with some not included. The sample shows about 160,000 clones, 82% of them seen only once. Sequencing input: peripheral blood. The receptors here all came from a woman older than 75 with acute or convalescent COVID-19.

The genes are TRBV7-2 and TRBJ2-2; 9 positions match TRBD2. Germline V lookup: CDR1 SGHTA, CDR2 FQGNSA. The CDR3 is 16 amino acids. The V segment lost 5 bases and the J segment 6 bases; nucleotides outside the gene matches: 10. The CDR3 spells CASSTTGTSSSGELFF. CDR3 bases: TGTGCCAGCAGCACCACCGGGACTAGCTCCTCCGGGGAGCTGTTTTTT.

The CDR3 is CASSTRTGYYGYTF. CDR3 bases: TGTGCCAGTAGTACCCGGACAGGGTACTATGGCTACACCTTC. The V and J genes are TRBV19 and TRBJ1-2; 8 bases map to TRBD1. The CDR3 runs to 14 residues. Unmatched junction bases numbered 4, after V lost 4 bases and J lost 3 bases. Germline values: CDR1 LNHDA, CDR2 SQIVND (reference sequence).

The chain links TRBV7-9 to TRBJ2-1; D is unclear. CDR1 is SEHNR, CDR2 FQNEAQ, per germline (reference sequence). V was cut by 3 bases and J by 3 bases, with 6 bases left in between. The CDR3 covers 13 residues. The CDR3 here is CASSFADYNEQFF. The CDR3 DNA sequence: TGTGCCAGCAGCTTCGCGGACTACAATGAGCAGTTCTTC.

This chain links TRBV14 with TRBJ1-3, with D unclear. CDR3 length equals 16 residues. Germline lookup yields CDR1 SGHDN and CDR2 FVKESK. The V end lost 0 bases, the J end lost 2 bases, and 11 bases lay between the germline ends. CDR3 amino acids: CASSQEDEGPGNTIYF. The CDR3 DNA reads TGTGCCAGCAGCCAAGAAGACGAGGGCCCTGGAAACACCATATATTTT.

V and J are TRBV5-1 and TRBJ2-7, with TRBD2 matching over 9 bases. V shed 3 bases and J 4 bases; nucleotides not matched to a gene: 5. In germline, CDR1 is SGHRS, CDR2 YFSETQ. The CDR3 is 14 amino acids. The CDR3 nucleotides are TGCGCCAGCAGCTGGGCGACTAGCGGTTACGAGCAGTACTTC. Its translation: CASSWATSGYEQYF.

V usage is TRBV2 and J usage is TRBJ1-1, with 8 bases lining up with TRBD1. Looked up from germline, CDR1 is SNHLY and CDR2 is FYNNEI. Trimming removed 7 bases from V and 12 bases from J; junction bases left unmatched: 10. The CDR3 runs to 12 residues. The CDR3 is CASTSDRASSFF. The CDR3 DNA reads as TGTGCCAGCACTTCGGACAGGGCGTCGTCTTTCTTT.

The J gene is TRBJ1-1, the V gene TRBV4-1; D perhaps matches TRBD1 (5 bases). From germline, CDR1 is MGHRA and CDR2 YSYEKL. Trimming pared 0 bases from V and 4 bases from J, leaving 15 bases between. The CDR3 extends over 16 amino acids. The CDR3: CASSQDPAGVGTEAFF. The CDR3 DNA sequence: TGCGCCAGCAGCCAAGATCCGGCGGGGGTTGGCACTGAAGCTTTCTTT.

The genes are TRBV5-1 and TRBJ2-5; no clear D gene. The germline V gene has CDR1 SGHRS and CDR2 YFSETQ. V gave up 4 bases and J gave up 0 bases, with 7 bases separating them. The CDR3 covers 13 residues. This CDR3 reads CASSLFNQETQYF. The CDR3 nucleotides are TGCGCCAGCAGCCTATTCAACCAAGAGACCCAGTACTTC.

In DNA form, the CDR3 reads TGTGCCAGCAGCTCTTCTAGCGGAACATACAATGAGCAGTTCTTC. Translating gives CASSSSSGTYNEQFF. This rearrangement joins TRBV11-3 to TRBJ2-1; 7 nucleotides line up with TRBD2. With V trimmed by 4 bases and J by 4 bases, 7 bases remained unmatched. The CDR3 extends over 15 amino acids. In germline, CDR1 is SGHNT, CDR2 YENEEA.

The J gene is TRBJ1-1, the V gene TRBV14; 8 nucleotides line up with TRBD1. This CDR3 spans 16 amino acids. Germline V gene data show CDR1 as SGHDN and CDR2 as FVKESK. With V trimmed by 3 bases and J by 3 bases, 9 bases remained unmatched. In DNA form, the CDR3 reads TGTGCCAGCAGCCAGCTTACAGGGGGACTACACACTGAAGCTTTCTTT. This encodes CASSQLTGGLHTEAFF.

V and J are TRBV3-1 (or the pseudogene TRBV3-2) and TRBJ2-2; D remains unclear. Germline CDR1 is LGHDT and CDR2 is YNNKEL (reference sequence). The V gene lost 4 bases and the J gene lost 0 bases, with 12 bases spanning the gap. This CDR3 has 16 amino acids. CDR3 in DNA: TGTGCCAGCAGCCCACCCTGGCAAGCGAACACCGGGGAGCTGTTTTTT. Its protein product is CASSPPWQANTGELFF.

The J gene is TRBJ2-7, the V gene TRBV14, with TRBD2 as a possible D gene (6 bases). CDR1 and CDR2 from the germline V gene are SGHDN and FVKESK. Trimming shortened V by 4 bases and J by 2 bases, and 15 bases separated the two germline ends. The CDR3 is made up of 15 amino acids. The CDR3: CASSRGLEGTYEQYF. The CDR3 nucleotides read TGTGCCAGCAGCCGCGGACTGGAGGGGACCTACGAGCAGTACTTC.

J is TRBJ1-2 and V is TRBV19; 9 bases match TRBD1. The CDR3 is 15 residues long. Germline V gives CDR1 LNHDA, CDR2 SQIVND (reference sequence). V shed 3 bases and J 4 bases; nucleotides not matched to a gene: 6. Here the CDR3 reads CASSIPGQGSYGYTF. The CDR3 nucleotides are TGTGCCAGTAGTATCCCTGGACAGGGGAGCTATGGCTACACCTTC.

The rearrangement joins TRBV9 to TRBJ2-1, with TRBD2 matching over 13 bases. With V trimmed by 4 bases and J by 6 bases, 10 bases remained unmatched. CDR3 length equals 17 residues. In germline, CDR1 is SGDLS, CDR2 YYNGEE. The CDR3 DNA is TGTGCCAGCAGCCCATCAAGAGGACTAGCGGGAGTCAATGAGCAGTTCTTC. It translates to CASSPSRGLAGVNEQFF.

The rearrangement uses TRBV6-5 and TRBJ2-1, with TRBD2 matching over 7 bases. V shed 5 bases, J shed 7 bases, and the junction held 11 bases outside the gene matches. CDR1 is MNHEY, CDR2 SVGAGI, per germline. The CDR3 contains 15 residues. The CDR3 sequence is CASSPIAGIGNEQFF. For the CDR3, the DNA is TGTGCCAGCAGTCCTATAGCGGGTATCGGGAATGAGCAGTTCTTC.

The V gene is TRBV11-2, the J gene TRBJ2-1; 9 bases are a match to TRBD2. This CDR3 region has 15 residues. Unmatched junction bases numbered 6, after V lost 5 bases and J lost 4 bases. CDR1 and CDR2 from the germline V gene are SGHAT and FQNNGV. This CDR3 reads CASSQLAGRYNEQFF. The DNA of the CDR3 is TGTGCCAGCAGCCAGCTAGCGGGACGGTACAATGAGCAGTTCTTC.

The chain joins TRBV7-9 to TRBJ1-1; D remains unclear. V lost 2 bases and J lost 11, with 9 bases in between. Looked up from germline, CDR1 is SEHNR and CDR2 is FQNEAQ (reference sequence). CDR3 length: 11 amino acids. For the CDR3, the DNA is TGTGCCAGCAGCTTACCGGGGATTGCTTTCTTT. The encoded protein is CASSLPGIAFF.

The V call is TRBV19, the J call TRBJ1-1; tentatively, D is TRBD1 (5 bases). Germline lookup yields CDR1 LNHDA and CDR2 SQIVND (reference sequence). The CDR3 covers 13 residues. Trimming stripped 6 bases from V and 6 bases from J, with 14 bases between. The CDR3 coding sequence is TGTGCCAGTAGCCCCCCTAAAGGGGCTGAAGCTTTCTTT. Encoded protein: CASSPPKGAEAFF.

In its sample, this clone was seen once. In nucleotides, the CDR3 is TGTGCCAGCAGTTTAATAGGGGGTGGCTACACCTTC. Residues: CASSLIGGGYTF. The rearrangement joins TRBV12-3 or TRBV12-4 to TRBJ1-2; perhaps TRBD1 as D (6 bases). The CDR3 totals 12 residues. V was trimmed by 2 bases and J by 7 bases, leaving 8 bases between them.

This clone was counted many times. This sequence joins TRBV27 and TRBJ2-1, with 7 bases lining up with TRBD1. Trimming took 5 bases from V and 6 from J; bases not matched to a gene: 10. Germline V CDR1 and CDR2: MNHEY, SMNVEV (reference sequence). The length of the CDR3 is 15 residues. This CDR3 reads CASSLDRVRLNEQFF. The CDR3, as DNA: TGTGCCAGCAGTCTTGACAGGGTTCGTCTCAATGAGCAGTTCTTC.

This chain joins TRBV3-1 (or the pseudogene TRBV3-2) and TRBJ2-7, with D possibly matching TRBD1 (6 bases). Germline V gene data show CDR1 as LGHDT and CDR2 as YNNKEL (reference sequence). The CDR3 totals 11 residues. V lost 6 bases and J lost 5, with 8 bases in between. CDR3 bases: TGTGCCAGCAGTCAGGGGCACGAGCAGTACTTC. Translation: CASSQGHEQYF.